The rows below give T cell receptor beta chains drawn from one sample of a study of blood T cell repertoires in COVID-19. TCRdb keeps only in-frame clones here, not all; method: immunoSEQ multiplex PCR. The data contain some 74,000 clones, approximately 80% of them seen just once; the ten biggest clones take up about 10%. The sample comprised peripheral blood. The receptors derive from a woman aged 50 to 60 with acute or convalescent COVID-19. Each CDR3 is given with its conserved first and last residue. The D gene is left open where the match is weak. Size values are once, few and many counts, or a class for expanded clones, and some rows have none.

abundance,j_gene,d_gene,v_gene,CDR3aa,CDR3nt
once,TRBJ1-5,TRBD1,TRBV7-2,CASSASWTGVQPQHF,TGTGCCAGCAGCGCCTCCTGGACAGGGGTCCAGCCCCAGCATTTT
NA,TRBJ2-3,NA,TRBV10-3,CAISESSQGRSTDTQYF,TGTGCCATCAGTGAGTCGAGCCAGGGAAGGAGTACAGATACGCAGTATTTT
NA,TRBJ2-7,NA,TRBV2,CASKQGYEQYF,TGTGCCAGCAAGCAGGGTTACGAGCAGTACTTC
NA,TRBJ2-1,TRBD1,TRBV5-1,CASSLGQGVNEQFF,TGCGCCAGCAGCTTGGGACAGGGAGTAAATGAGCAGTTCTTC
NA,TRBJ1-1,NA,TRBV29-1,CSVVRQMNTEAFF,TGCAGCGTGGTTCGACAGATGAACACTGAAGCTTTCTTT
NA,TRBJ2-2,NA,TRBV6-2/TRBV6-3,CASSFFRTRAGELFF,TGTGCCAGCAGTTTTTTCCGGACACGCGCCGGGGAGCTGTTTTTT
NA,TRBJ1-6,NA,TRBV3-1/TRBV3-2,CASSQTAYNSPLHF,TGTGCCAGCAGCCAGACAGCTTATAATTCACCCCTCCACTTT
NA,TRBJ2-2,TRBD2,TRBV7-2,CASSLARELAGRGELFF,TGTGCCAGCAGCTTAGCGCGGGAACTAGCGGGAAGGGGGGAGCTGTTTTTT
once,TRBJ2-5,NA,TRBV5-1,CASSLGASQETQYF,TGCGCCAGCAGCTTGGGAGCCTCACAAGAGACCCAGTACTTC
NA,TRBJ1-2,TRBD1,TRBV7-9,CASSPTGEFGNYGYTF,TGTGCCAGCAGCCCGACAGGGGAGTTCGGGAACTATGGCTACACCTTC
NA,TRBJ2-3,TRBD1,TRBV2,CASRDSKSTQYF,TGTGCCAGCCGGGACAGTAAGTCTACGCAGTATTTT
NA,TRBJ1-1,NA,TRBV5-1,CASSLGTVDTEAFF,TGCGCCAGCAGCTTGGGGACAGTCGACACTGAAGCTTTCTTT
once,TRBJ2-3,TRBD2,TRBV7-8,CASSLWTSSDTQYF,TGTGCCAGCAGCTTATGGACTAGTTCAGATACGCAGTATTTT
NA,TRBJ2-7,TRBD2,TRBV7-2,CASSLAFWRGVSHEQYF,TGTGCCAGCAGCTTAGCTTTCTGGCGGGGGGTCAGCCACGAGCAGTACTTC
NA,TRBJ1-6,NA,TRBV2,CASSRGGRSPLHF,TGTGCCAGCAGTAGGGGTGGGCGATCACCCCTCCACTTT
NA,TRBJ1-6,NA,TRBV6-4,CASSDHGDNSPLHF,TGTGCCAGCAGTGATCACGGGGATAATTCACCCCTCCACTTT
NA,TRBJ1-6,NA,TRBV7-6,CASSARWGDSPLHF,TGTGCCAGCAGCGCACGGTGGGGGGATTCACCCCTCCACTTT
few,TRBJ1-2,NA,TRBV5-1,CASSPQTVGAFWYGYTF,TGCGCCAGCAGCCCACAAACAGTTGGGGCGTTTTGGTATGGCTACACCTTC
NA,TRBJ1-6,NA,TRBV3-1/TRBV3-2,CASGGGNSPLHF,TGTGCCAGCGGGGGAGGTAATTCACCCCTCCACTTT
NA,TRBJ1-5,TRBD1,TRBV7-6,CASSLGGTGDQPQHF,TGTGCCAGCAGCTTAGGTGGGACAGGGGATCAGCCCCAGCATTTT
NA,TRBJ2-2,NA,TRBV5-1,CASNEQDTGELFF,TGCGCCAGCAATGAACAAGACACCGGGGAGCTGTTTTTT
NA,TRBJ2-7,NA,TRBV2,CASRSNPGDSYEQYF,TGTGCCAGCAGATCCAACCCGGGTGACTCCTACGAGCAGTACTTC
NA,TRBJ1-1,TRBD1,TRBV4-2,CASSQVGQGSEAFF,TGTGCCAGCAGCCAAGTAGGACAGGGGTCTGAAGCTTTCTTT
once,TRBJ2-7,TRBD1,TRBV28,CASSLGQGVHEQYF,TGTGCCAGCAGTTTAGGCCAGGGGGTCCACGAGCAGTACTTC
NA,TRBJ1-4,NA,TRBV30,CAWSIKGPDEKLFF,TGTGCCTGGAGTATCAAGGGGCCGGATGAAAAACTGTTTTTT
NA,TRBJ2-7,NA,TRBV18,CASSPGSENESYEQYF,TGTGCCAGCTCACCAGGGAGTGAGAACGAAAGCTACGAGCAGTACTTC
NA,TRBJ2-1,TRBD2,TRBV5-4,CASSRTSGYNEQFF,TGTGCCAGCAGCCGGACTAGCGGATACAATGAGCAGTTCTTC
NA,TRBJ2-6,NA,TRBV7-3,CASSATSGANVLTF,TGTGCCAGCAGCGCCACATCTGGGGCCAACGTCCTGACTTTC
NA,TRBJ1-3,NA,TRBV18,CASSPKVRDTTSGNTIYF,TGTGCCAGCTCACCTAAAGTCCGGGACACCACCTCTGGAAACACCATATATTTT
NA,TRBJ1-2,TRBD1,TRBV5-6,CASSYRTGGSYTF,TGTGCCAGCAGCTATAGGACAGGGGGCAGCTACACCTTC
NA,TRBJ1-2,NA,TRBV27,CASTLYTF,TGTGCCAGCACTCTCTACACCTTC
NA,TRBJ2-1,TRBD2,TRBV14,CASSQVTGTSGYNEQFF,TGTGCCAGCAGCCAAGTAACCGGGACTAGCGGTTACAATGAGCAGTTCTTC
few,TRBJ1-2,NA,TRBV6-2/TRBV6-3,CASSDGQSYGYTF,TGTGCCAGCAGCGACGGACAGTCTTATGGCTACACCTTC
few,TRBJ1-1,NA,TRBV19,CASSIRGNTEAFF,TGTGCCAGTAGTATCCGGGGGAACACTGAAGCTTTCTTT
NA,TRBJ1-1,NA,TRBV3-1/TRBV3-2,CASSPPDTEAFF,TGTGCCAGCAGCCCTCCCGACACTGAAGCTTTCTTT
NA,TRBJ2-2,NA,TRBV4-1,CASSQERDSLNTGELFF,TGCGCCAGCAGCCAAGAGCGGGACTCTTTGAACACCGGGGAGCTGTTTTTT
NA,TRBJ2-3,NA,TRBV12-3/TRBV12-4,CASSLREDTQYF,TGTGCCAGCAGTTTAAGGGAGGATACGCAGTATTTT
once,TRBJ2-7,TRBD2,TRBV30,CAWSPDPQRGGKQYF,TGTGCCTGGAGTCCCGACCCCCAGCGGGGGGGTAAGCAGTACTTC
NA,TRBJ2-1,NA,TRBV28,CASSHSLAPSYYNEQFF,TGTGCCAGCAGCCACTCGTTAGCTCCTAGTTATTACAATGAGCAGTTCTTC
NA,TRBJ2-3,NA,TRBV7-6,CASSSTDTQYF,TGTGCCAGCAGCTCTACAGATACGCAGTATTTT
NA,TRBJ2-1,TRBD2,TRBV10-1,CASSTAGGEQFF,TGCGCCAGCAGTACGGCGGGGGGTGAGCAGTTCTTC